One sample yielded the 17 T cell receptor beta chains listed below, sequenced in a study of blood T cell repertoires in COVID-19. The repertoire was sequenced with immunoSEQ multiplex PCR; TCRdb's copy has only in-frame clones and lacks some. The top ten hold roughly 1.6% of the sample, which has about 300,000 clones, around 87% seen once. Sequences were obtained from peripheral blood. Receptor source: a woman in her forties who had recovered from COVID-19.

This clone appeared once. This rearrangement joins TRBV2 to TRBJ2-3; 8 bases are shared with TRBD1. CDR1 SNHLY and CDR2 FYNNEI come from the germline V gene. V lost 8 bases to trimming and J lost 6 bases; unmatched junction nucleotides: 10. This CDR3 spans 14 amino acids. The CDR3 DNA reads as TGTGCCAGCGGGGGGCAGGGGGCATGGGATACGCAGTATTTT. This sequence encodes CASGGQGAWDTQYF.

This clone appeared once. The chain uses TRBV29-1 and TRBJ2-4; 9 bases are a match to TRBD1. Trimming removed 7 bases from V and 15 bases from J; junction bases left unmatched: 10. CDR1 is SQVTM, CDR2 ANQGSEA, per germline. The CDR3 covers 11 residues. The CDR3 DNA is TGCAGCGCTATCCGGGACAGGGCTTCGTACTTC. Its protein product is CSAIRDRASYF.

The rearrangement uses TRBV4-3 and TRBJ2-5; tentatively, D is TRBD2 (7 bases). In germline, CDR1 is LGHNA, CDR2 YSLEER. Deletions cut 2 bases from V and 5 bases from J, with 15 bases between. The CDR3 totals 15 residues. The CDR3 is CASSQLVGGRETQYF. CDR3 DNA sequence: TGCGCCAGCAGCCAACTAGTCGGGGGGCGTGAGACCCAGTACTTC.

The CDR3 loop is CASSQEHRGQTDTQYF. As DNA, the CDR3 is TGCGCCAGCAGCCAAGAACACAGGGGGCAAACAGATACGCAGTATTTT. The chain employs TRBV4-1 and TRBJ2-3; 9 bases line up with TRBD1. The CDR3 covers 16 residues. The V gene's germline CDR1 is MGHRA and CDR2 YSYEKL. The J segment lost 3 bases and the V segment lost 0 bases, leaving 4 bases of the junction unmatched.

The genes are TRBV5-5 and TRBJ2-2; TRBD1 matches 9 bases. Trimming removed 5 bases from V and 5 bases from J; junction bases left unmatched: 7. In germline, CDR1 is SGHKS, CDR2 YYEKEE (reference sequence). The CDR3 runs 15 residues. The CDR3 reads CASSSGTGTTGELFF. The DNA of the CDR3 is TGTGCCAGCAGTTCCGGGACAGGGACGACCGGGGAGCTGTTTTTT.

The chain employs TRBV11-2 and TRBJ1-1; 10 bases agree with TRBD1. Losses at the gene ends were 5 bases for V and 3 bases for J; bases not matched to a gene: 6. CDR1 is SGHAT, CDR2 FQNNGV, per germline. The CDR3 length is 15 residues. CDR3 amino acids: CASSRRQGAYTEAFF. CDR3 bases: TGTGCCAGCAGCCGAAGACAGGGGGCCTACACTGAAGCTTTCTTT.

The chain links TRBV4-3 to TRBJ1-1; D is possibly TRBD1 (6 bases). Germline values: CDR1 LGHNA, CDR2 YSLEER. This CDR3 contains 14 residues. Trimming removed 0 bases at V and 9 bases at J, with 14 bases between. In nucleotides, the CDR3 is TGCGCCAGCAGCCAAGAAGTAGAGGGACACCAAGCTTTCTTT. This sequence encodes CASSQEVEGHQAFF.

This chain links TRBV6-6 with TRBJ1-5; 11 nucleotides match TRBD1. The CDR3 totals 15 residues. Germline values: CDR1 MNHNY, CDR2 SVGAGI (reference sequence). V shed 6 bases, J shed 6 bases, and the junction held 7 bases outside the gene matches. The CDR3 sequence is CASRGPGQGGQPQHF. In DNA, the CDR3 is TGTGCCAGCAGAGGACCGGGACAGGGGGGTCAGCCCCAGCATTTT.

The chain couples TRBV12-3 or TRBV12-4 to TRBJ1-4; TRBD1 agrees at 8 bases. V was pared by 7 bases and J by 10 bases, with 5 bases of the junction left unmatched. The CDR3 is made up of 12 amino acids. For the CDR3, the DNA is TGTGCCAGCACCCTGGACAGGGCAAAACTGTTTTTT. Residues: CASTLDRAKLFF.

The chain couples TRBV19 to TRBJ2-1, with 8 bases matching TRBD2. Germline V lookup: CDR1 LNHDA, CDR2 SQIVND (reference sequence). The V segment lost 6 bases and the J segment 2 bases; nucleotides outside the gene matches: 6. The CDR3 covers 15 residues. The chain's CDR3 is CASSLGGGTYNEQFF. CDR3 nucleotides: TGTGCCAGTAGCCTCGGGGGGGGTACCTACAATGAGCAGTTCTTC.

The rearrangement links TRBV5-1 to TRBJ2-5; the D gene is possibly TRBD1 (5 bases). V was pared by 1 base and J by 5 bases, with 9 bases between. Germline V CDR1 and CDR2: SGHRS, YFSETQ. The CDR3 spans 13 residues. The CDR3 DNA reads as TGCGCCAGCAGCTTGAGGGGTGAGGAGACCCAGTACTTC. Translation gives CASSLRGEETQYF.

The chain carries TRBV5-1 and TRBJ2-1, with 7 positions matching TRBD1. Trimming took 3 bases from V and 0 from J; bases not matched to a gene: 6. The germline V gene encodes CDR1 SGHRS and CDR2 YFSETQ. CDR3 length equals 16 residues. CDR3 residues: CASSSNTGVSYNEQFF. In nucleotides, the CDR3 is TGCGCCAGCAGCTCTAATACAGGGGTCTCCTACAATGAGCAGTTCTTC.

This rearrangement joins TRBV30 to TRBJ1-5, with 8 bases lining up with TRBD1. The V segment lost 3 bases and the J segment 5 bases; nucleotides outside the gene matches: 6. CDR1 GTSNPN and CDR2 SVGIG come from the germline V gene (reference sequence). CDR3 size: 14 residues. The CDR3 protein is CAWSTGQGDQPQHF. In DNA, the CDR3 is TGTGCCTGGAGCACAGGACAGGGTGATCAGCCCCAGCATTTT.

The rearrangement uses TRBV18 and TRBJ1-2; unclear D gene. From germline, CDR1 is KGHSH and CDR2 LQKENI. The CDR3 length is 16 residues. V was clipped by 3 bases and J by 2 bases, with 16 bases between them. The CDR3 loop reads CASSPFAEQENYGYTF. The CDR3 DNA is TGTGCCAGCTCACCTTTCGCGGAGCAAGAGAACTATGGCTACACCTTC.

The chain couples TRBV7-8 to TRBJ1-1; perhaps TRBD1 as D (6 bases). The germline V gene encodes CDR1 SGHVS and CDR2 FQNEAQ. The CDR3 is 15 residues long. V lost 5 bases and J lost 11, with 24 bases in between. This chain's CDR3 is CASSPSAGDLLSAFF. The CDR3, as DNA: TGTGCCAGCAGCCCCTCGGCAGGGGACCTACTTTCGGCTTTCTTT.

DNA of the CDR3: TGTGCCAACCGACAGTCCGAGGAAGGCTACACCTTC. Protein sequence: CANRQSEEGYTF. The gene calls are TRBV2 and TRBJ1-2, with D maybe TRBD1 (5 bases). Trimming removed 10 bases at V and 8 bases at J, with 17 bases between. The CDR3 extends over 12 amino acids. The V gene's germline CDR1 is SNHLY and CDR2 FYNNEI.

The chain is built from TRBV9 and TRBJ2-3, with D perhaps matching TRBD1 (6 bases). Per the germline V gene, CDR1 is SGDLS and CDR2 is YYNGEE. The V end lost 1 base, the J end lost 5 bases, and 14 bases lay between the germline ends. The CDR3 extends over 15 amino acids. The CDR3 region has the DNA TGTGCCAGCAGCGTATTGGGGGCTACCCTAGATACGCAGTATTTT. The encoded protein is CASSVLGATLDTQYF.